This is a list of T cell receptor beta chains from one sample in a study of OX40 agonist ivuxolimab in advanced cancers. TCRdb's copy holds only in-frame clones and misses some; the assay was immunoSEQ multiplex PCR. Altogether over 75,000 clones are present, 80% to 90% being singletons, with the ten largest covering roughly 4%. Sequences were derived from CD4+ or CD8+ T cells sorted from blood, sampled in a trial of the OX40 agonist ivuxolimab. These receptors all stem from an adult with an advanced solid tumor such as melanoma, head and neck, liver or kidney cancer. CDR3s include the opening cysteine and the closing phenylalanine or tryptophan.

v_call,j_call,cdr3_aa
TRBV7-9,TRBJ2-7,CASSPRVYEQYF
TRBV4-1,TRBJ2-1,CASSQPRTAHEQFF
TRBV10-2,TRBJ2-5,CASSDASPETQYF
TRBV27,TRBJ1-5,CASSLNRVGNQPQHF
TRBV10-3,TRBJ2-3,CAISILAGAVADTQYF
TRBV10-1,TRBJ2-2,CASSEGTGRTGELFF
TRBV27,TRBJ2-1,CASIQKVPVGGRAGEQFF
TRBV4-3,TRBJ1-3,CASSQDPALGNTIYF
TRBV10-3,TRBJ1-5,CATSGIDQPQHF
TRBV19,TRBJ2-5,CASSTGETQYF
TRBV7-3,TRBJ2-5,CASSHRFIQETQYF
TRBV4-3,TRBJ2-5,CASSLIGHNPGETQYF
TRBV25-1,TRBJ1-4,CASTHLRGTEKLFF
TRBV10-3,TRBJ2-3,CAISEGQPLDTQYF